The 11 T cell receptor beta chains below were found in one sample sequenced in a study of cytomegalovirus exposure and HLA in healthy donors. Primers: 60 Vbeta forward and 13 Jbeta reverse. Clones were sequenced by immunoSEQ multiplex PCR, and TCRdb holds only the in-frame ones, with some missing. Of under 250,000 clones listed, around four fifths were seen once; the top ten hold about a tenth. Sample: PBMCs. These receptors were obtained from a woman aged 45 to 65 in good health and CMV-seropositive.

The chain joins TRBV5-1 to TRBJ2-1; TRBD2 matches 8 bases. J lost 4 bases, V lost 2 bases, and 5 bases had no gene match. The germline V gene encodes CDR1 SGHRS and CDR2 YFSETQ. This CDR3 comprises 15 residues. In DNA form, the CDR3 reads TGCGCCAGCAGCTTCCTAGCGGGTGATTACAATGAGCAGTTCTTC. It yields the protein CASSFLAGDYNEQFF.

The chain links TRBV29-1 to TRBJ2-6, with TRBD1 matching 9 bases. Trimming removed 6 bases from V and 0 bases from J; junction bases left unmatched: 3. The CDR3 runs 15 residues. The V gene's germline CDR1 is SQVTM and CDR2 ANQGSEA. CDR3: CSVRDRDSGANVLTF. CDR3 in DNA: TGCAGCGTCCGGGACAGGGACTCTGGGGCCAACGTCCTGACTTTC.

The V gene is TRBV7-9, the J gene TRBJ1-6; possible D gene TRBD1, 6 bases. The V gene lost 2 bases and the J gene lost 8 bases, with 13 bases spanning the gap. The CDR3 has 15 amino acids. The germline V gene has CDR1 SEHNR and CDR2 FQNEAQ (reference sequence). The CDR3 DNA sequence: TGTGCCAGCAGCTTAAGGAAGCAGGGGTATTCACCCCTCCACTTT. Its translation is CASSLRKQGYSPLHF.

The J gene is TRBJ2-1, the V gene TRBV6-4, with TRBD2 identical over 11 bases. The CDR3 is 15 amino acids. Trimming removed 0 bases from V and 8 bases from J; junction bases left unmatched: 3. CDR1 and CDR2 (germline): MRHNA, SNTAGT. CDR3 sequence reads: CASSDSIAGGHEQFF. In nucleotides, the CDR3 is TGTGCCAGCAGTGACTCCATAGCGGGGGGGCATGAGCAGTTCTTC.

The J gene is TRBJ1-2, the V gene TRBV6-5; maybe TRBD1 (6 bases). The CDR3 covers 13 residues. Germline values: CDR1 MNHEY, CDR2 SVGAGI. Trimming stripped 5 bases from V and 6 bases from J, with 13 bases between. The CDR3, as DNA: TGTGCCAGCAGTGACTATAACAGGGATGGCTACACCTTC. Its translation: CASSDYNRDGYTF.

This clone was counted a single time. This rearrangement joins TRBV29-1 to TRBJ1-2; possible D gene TRBD1, 6 bases. Germline CDR1 is SQVTM and CDR2 is ANQGSEA. CDR3 length: 14 residues. Between the trimmed V and J ends, which lost 6 bases and 13 bases, there was a span of 27 bases. CDR3 amino acids: CSVKRQADSMMGTF. In DNA form, the CDR3 reads TGCAGCGTAAAACGACAGGCAGACTCCATGATGGGCACCTTC.

The chain combines TRBV6-5 with TRBJ2-5, with 10 bases aligning to TRBD2. The CDR3 covers 15 residues. V lost 1 base, J lost 1 base, and 0 bases stayed unmatched. Germline CDR1 and CDR2: MNHEY and SVGAGI. The CDR3 protein is CASSYWTSGQETQYF. The CDR3 coding sequence is TGTGCCAGCAGTTACTGGACTAGCGGCCAAGAGACCCAGTACTTC.

This clone was detected only a few times. The chain joins TRBV7-2 to TRBJ1-5; 7 bases agree with TRBD1. This CDR3 has 13 amino acids. Trimming cost V 4 bases and J 4 bases; bases outside gene matches: 1. Germline assignment: CDR1 SGHTA and CDR2 FQGNSA. CDR3 DNA: TGTGCCAGCAGCTCGGGACAGAATCAGCCCCAGCATTTT. Encoded protein: CASSSGQNQPQHF.

The genes are TRBV6-6 and TRBJ1-2; D gene uncertain. Looked up from germline, CDR1 is MNHNY and CDR2 is SVGAGI (reference sequence). This CDR3 region has 12 residues. Trimming stripped 7 bases from V and 4 bases from J, with 10 bases between. This CDR3 reads CASTLDTYGYTF. The CDR3 DNA is TGTGCCAGCACTTTAGACACCTATGGCTACACCTTC.

This chain links TRBV7-2 with TRBJ1-4; a weak D match, TRBD1 (6 bases). CDR3 size: 14 residues. Germline V gene sequence: CDR1 SGHTA, CDR2 FQGNSA. Trimming removed 4 bases from V and 7 bases from J, with 13 bases in between. CDR3 DNA sequence: TGTGCCAGCAGCTCGGGACACTTAAGTGAAAAACTGTTTTTT. Its translation: CASSSGHLSEKLFF.

This clone was counted a single time. The chain links TRBV2 to TRBJ2-5; 13 bases align to TRBD2. With the DNA end fitting TRBJ2-7 better, the J assignment may be wrong. Germline CDR1 SNHLY, CDR2 FYNNEI. This CDR3 region has 16 residues. The CDR3 DNA sequence: TGTGCCAGCAGTGAAATGACTAGCGGGGGGCACTACGAGCAGTACTTC. Translated: CASSEMTSGGHYEQYF.